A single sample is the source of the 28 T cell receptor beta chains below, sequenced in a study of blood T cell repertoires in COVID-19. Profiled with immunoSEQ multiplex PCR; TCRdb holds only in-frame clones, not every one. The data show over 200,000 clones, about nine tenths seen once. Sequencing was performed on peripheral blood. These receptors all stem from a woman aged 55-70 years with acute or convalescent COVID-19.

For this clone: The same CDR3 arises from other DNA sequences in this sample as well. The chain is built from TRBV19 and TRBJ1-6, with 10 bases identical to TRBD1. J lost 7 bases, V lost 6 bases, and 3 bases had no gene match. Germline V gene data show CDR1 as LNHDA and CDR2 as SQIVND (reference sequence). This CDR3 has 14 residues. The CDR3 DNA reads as TGTGCCAGTAGCTCGACAGGGGGCAATTCACCCCTCCACTTT. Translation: CASSSTGGNSPLHF.

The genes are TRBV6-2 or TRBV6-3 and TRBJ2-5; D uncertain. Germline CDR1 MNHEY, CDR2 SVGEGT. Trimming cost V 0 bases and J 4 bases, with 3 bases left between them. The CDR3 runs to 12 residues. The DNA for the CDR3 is TGTGCCAGCAGTTACTCGCGAGAGACCCAGTACTTC. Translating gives CASSYSRETQYF.

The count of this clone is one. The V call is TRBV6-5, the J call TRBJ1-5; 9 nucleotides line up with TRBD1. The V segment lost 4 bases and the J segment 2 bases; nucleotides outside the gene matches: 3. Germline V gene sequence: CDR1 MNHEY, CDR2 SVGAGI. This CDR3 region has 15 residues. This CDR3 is CASSLQGAGNQPQHF. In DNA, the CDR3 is TGTGCCAGCAGTTTACAGGGGGCCGGCAATCAGCCCCAGCATTTT.

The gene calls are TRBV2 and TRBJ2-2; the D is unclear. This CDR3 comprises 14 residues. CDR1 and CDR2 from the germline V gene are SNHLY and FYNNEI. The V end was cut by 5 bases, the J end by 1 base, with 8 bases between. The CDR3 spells CASSYSRNTGELFF. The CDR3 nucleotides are TGTGCCAGCAGTTATTCCCGGAACACCGGGGAGCTGTTTTTT.

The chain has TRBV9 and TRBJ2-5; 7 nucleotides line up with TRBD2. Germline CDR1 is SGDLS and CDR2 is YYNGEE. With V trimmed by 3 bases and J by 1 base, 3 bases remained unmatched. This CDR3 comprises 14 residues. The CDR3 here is CASSGGTIQETQYF. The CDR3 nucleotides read TGTGCCAGCAGCGGAGGGACTATCCAAGAGACCCAGTACTTC.

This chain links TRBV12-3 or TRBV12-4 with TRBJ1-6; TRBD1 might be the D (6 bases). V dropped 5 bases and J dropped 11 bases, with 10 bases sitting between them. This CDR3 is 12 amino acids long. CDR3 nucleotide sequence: TGTGCCAGCAGTACACAGGGTACACCCCTCCACTTT. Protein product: CASSTQGTPLHF.

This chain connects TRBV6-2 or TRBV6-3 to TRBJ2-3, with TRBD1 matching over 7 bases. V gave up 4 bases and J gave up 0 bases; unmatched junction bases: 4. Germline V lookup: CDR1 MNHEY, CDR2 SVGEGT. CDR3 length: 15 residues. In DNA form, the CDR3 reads TGTGCCAGCAGTTGGTCGGGACAGAGCACAGATACGCAGTATTTT. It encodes CASSWSGQSTDTQYF.

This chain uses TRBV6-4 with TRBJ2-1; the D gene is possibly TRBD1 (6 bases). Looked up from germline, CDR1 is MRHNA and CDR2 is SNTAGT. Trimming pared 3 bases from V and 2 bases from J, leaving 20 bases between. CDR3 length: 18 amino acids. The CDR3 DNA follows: TGTGCCAGCAGTGAGTGGCTTACAGGGTCGTTGACCTACAATGAGCAGTTCTTC. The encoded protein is CASSEWLTGSLTYNEQFF.

The chain's CDR3 is CASSNSRNEKLFF. The CDR3 DNA follows: TGTGCCAGCAGCAACAGCAGAAATGAAAAACTGTTTTTT. The chain is built from TRBV25-1 and TRBJ1-4; D gene unclear. The V end was cut by 6 bases, the J end by 5 bases, with 10 bases between. Germline loops: CDR1 MGHDK, CDR2 SYGVNS. There are 13 residues in the CDR3.

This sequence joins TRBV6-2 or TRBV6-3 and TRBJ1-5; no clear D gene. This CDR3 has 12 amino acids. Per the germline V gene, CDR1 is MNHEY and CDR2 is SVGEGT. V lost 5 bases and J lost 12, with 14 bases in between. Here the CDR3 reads CASSQTPQSQHF. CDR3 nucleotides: TGTGCCAGCAGTCAGACACCTCAGAGCCAGCATTTT.

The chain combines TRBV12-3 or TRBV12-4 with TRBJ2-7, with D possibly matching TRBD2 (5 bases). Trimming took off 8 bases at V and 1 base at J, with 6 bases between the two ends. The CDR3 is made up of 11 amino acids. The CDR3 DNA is TGTGCCAGCCAGCGGTCCTACGAGCAGTACTTC. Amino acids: CASQRSYEQYF.

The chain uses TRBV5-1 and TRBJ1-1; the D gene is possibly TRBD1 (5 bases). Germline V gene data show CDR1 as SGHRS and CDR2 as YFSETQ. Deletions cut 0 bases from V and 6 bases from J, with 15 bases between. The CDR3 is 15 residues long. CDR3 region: CASSLDSQGGAEAFF. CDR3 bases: TGCGCCAGCAGCTTGGATAGCCAGGGCGGGGCTGAAGCTTTCTTT.

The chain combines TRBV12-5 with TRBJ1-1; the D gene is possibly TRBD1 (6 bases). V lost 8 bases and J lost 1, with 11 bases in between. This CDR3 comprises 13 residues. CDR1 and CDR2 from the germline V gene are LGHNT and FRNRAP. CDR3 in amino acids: CASSRQENTEAFF. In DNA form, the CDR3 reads TGTGCTAGTTCCCGACAGGAGAACACTGAAGCTTTCTTT.

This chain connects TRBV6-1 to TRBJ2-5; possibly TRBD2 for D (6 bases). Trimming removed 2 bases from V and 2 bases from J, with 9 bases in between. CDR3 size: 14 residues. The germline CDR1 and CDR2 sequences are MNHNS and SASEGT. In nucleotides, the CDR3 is TGTGCCAGCAGTGAAAGGGGACTTCAAGAGACCCAGTACTTC. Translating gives CASSERGLQETQYF.

CDR3 region: CASSLGAEYRFF. The DNA of the CDR3 is TGTGCCAGCAGCTTAGGAGCGGAGTACCGGTTCTTC. V and J are TRBV7-9 and TRBJ2-1, with D possibly TRBD2 on 5 matching bases. This CDR3 contains 12 residues. Germline CDR1 and CDR2: SEHNR and FQNEAQ (reference sequence). Trimming left V 1 base short and J 15 bases short, with 13 bases between. Variable domain in full (rest from reference TRBV7-9 and TRBJ2-1): DTGVSQNPRHKITKRGQNVTFRCDPISEHNRLYWYRQTLGQGPEFLTYFQNEAQLEKSRLLSDRFSAERPKGSFSTLEIQRTEQGDSAMYLCASSLGAEYRFFGPGTRLTVL.

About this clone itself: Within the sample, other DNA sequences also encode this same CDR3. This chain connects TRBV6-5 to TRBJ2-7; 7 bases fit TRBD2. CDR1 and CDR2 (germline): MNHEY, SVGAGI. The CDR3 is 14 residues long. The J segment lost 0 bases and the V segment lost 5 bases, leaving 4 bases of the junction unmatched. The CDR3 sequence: CASSPGGSSYEQYF. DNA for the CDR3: TGTGCCAGCAGTCCCGGGGGGAGCTCCTACGAGCAGTACTTC.

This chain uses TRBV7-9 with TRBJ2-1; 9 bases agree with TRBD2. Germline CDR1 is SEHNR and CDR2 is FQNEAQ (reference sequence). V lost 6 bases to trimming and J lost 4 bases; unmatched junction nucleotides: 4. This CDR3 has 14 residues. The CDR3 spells CASRISGGYNEQFF. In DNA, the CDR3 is TGTGCCAGCAGGATTAGCGGGGGATACAATGAGCAGTTCTTC.

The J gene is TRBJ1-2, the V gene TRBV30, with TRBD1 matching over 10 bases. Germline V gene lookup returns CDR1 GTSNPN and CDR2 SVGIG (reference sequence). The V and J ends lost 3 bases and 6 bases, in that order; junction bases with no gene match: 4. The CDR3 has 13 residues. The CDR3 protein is CAWRPGTGDGYTF. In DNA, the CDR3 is TGTGCCTGGAGGCCCGGGACAGGGGATGGCTACACCTTC. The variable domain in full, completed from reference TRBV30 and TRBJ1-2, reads SQTIHQWPATLVQPVGSPLSLECTVEGTSNPNLYWYRQAAGRGLQLLFYSVGIGQISSEVPQNLSASRPQDRQFILSSKKLLLSDSGFYLCAWRPGTGDGYTFGSGTRLTVV.

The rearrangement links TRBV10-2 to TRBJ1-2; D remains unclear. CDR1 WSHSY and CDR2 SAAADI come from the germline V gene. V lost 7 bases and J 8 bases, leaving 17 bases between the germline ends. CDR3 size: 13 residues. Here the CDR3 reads CASIGFRGGGYTF. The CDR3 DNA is TGCGCCAGCATTGGTTTCCGGGGAGGAGGCTACACCTTC.

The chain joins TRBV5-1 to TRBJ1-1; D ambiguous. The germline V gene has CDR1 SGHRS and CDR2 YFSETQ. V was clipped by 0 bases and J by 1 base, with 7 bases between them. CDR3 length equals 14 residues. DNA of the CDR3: TGCGCCAGCAGCTTGGTTGCGGCGAACACTGAAGCTTTCTTT. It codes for CASSLVAANTEAFF.

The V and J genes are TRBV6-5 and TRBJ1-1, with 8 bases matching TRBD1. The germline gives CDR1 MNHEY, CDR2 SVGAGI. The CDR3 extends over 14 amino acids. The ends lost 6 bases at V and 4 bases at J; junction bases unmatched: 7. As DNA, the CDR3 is TGTGCCAGCAGCTGGACAGGGTCGACCACTGAAGCTTTCTTT. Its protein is CASSWTGSTTEAFF.

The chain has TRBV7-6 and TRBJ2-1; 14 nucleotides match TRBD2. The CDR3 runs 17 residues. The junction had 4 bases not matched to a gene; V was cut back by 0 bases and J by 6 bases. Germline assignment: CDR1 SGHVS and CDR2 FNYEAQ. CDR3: CASSLAHGLAGGNEQFF. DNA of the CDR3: TGTGCCAGCAGCTTAGCCCATGGACTAGCGGGAGGCAATGAGCAGTTCTTC.

The CDR3, as DNA: TGTGCCAGTAGTCTACGGACAGGAAATCAGCCCCAGCATTTT. Protein product: CASSLRTGNQPQHF. This chain links TRBV19 with TRBJ1-5, with 7 bases that match TRBD1. This CDR3 spans 14 amino acids. The junction had 5 bases not matched to a gene; V was cut back by 5 bases and J by 4 bases. Germline V CDR1 and CDR2: LNHDA, SQIVND (reference sequence).

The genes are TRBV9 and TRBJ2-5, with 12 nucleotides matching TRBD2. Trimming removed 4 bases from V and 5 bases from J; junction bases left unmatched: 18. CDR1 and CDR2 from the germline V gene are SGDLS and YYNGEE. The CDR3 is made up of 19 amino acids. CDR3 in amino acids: CASSPTNSLAGGPTETQYF. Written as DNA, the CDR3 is TGTGCCAGCAGCCCCACAAACTCACTAGCGGGAGGTCCAACGGAGACCCAGTACTTC.

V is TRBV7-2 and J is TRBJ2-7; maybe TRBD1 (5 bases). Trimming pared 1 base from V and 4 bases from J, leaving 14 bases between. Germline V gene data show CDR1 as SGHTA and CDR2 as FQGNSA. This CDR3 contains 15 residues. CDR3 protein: CASSLGQIGAYEQYF. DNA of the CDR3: TGTGCCAGCAGCTTAGGACAGATAGGAGCTTACGAGCAGTACTTC.

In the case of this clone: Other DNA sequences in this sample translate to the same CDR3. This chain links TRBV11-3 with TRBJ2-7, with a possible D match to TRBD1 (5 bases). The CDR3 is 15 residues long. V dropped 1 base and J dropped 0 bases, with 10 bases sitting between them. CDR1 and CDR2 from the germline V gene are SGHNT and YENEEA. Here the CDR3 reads CASSLGGGSSYEQYF. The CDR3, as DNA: TGTGCCAGCAGCTTAGGGGGCGGTAGCTCCTACGAGCAGTACTTC.

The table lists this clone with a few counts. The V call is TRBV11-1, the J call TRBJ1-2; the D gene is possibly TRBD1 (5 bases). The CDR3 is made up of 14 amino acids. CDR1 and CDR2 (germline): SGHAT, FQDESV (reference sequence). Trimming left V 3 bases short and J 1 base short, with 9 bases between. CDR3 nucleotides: TGTGCCAGCAGCTTCTCAGGGAATAACTATGGCTACACCTTC. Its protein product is CASSFSGNNYGYTF.

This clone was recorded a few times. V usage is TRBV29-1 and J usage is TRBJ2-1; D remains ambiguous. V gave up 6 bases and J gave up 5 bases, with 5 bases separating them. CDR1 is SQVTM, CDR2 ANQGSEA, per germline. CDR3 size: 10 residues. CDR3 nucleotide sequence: TGCAGCGTCCGGGACAATGAGCAGTTCTTC. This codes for CSVRDNEQFF.